A single sample is the source of the 17 T cell receptor beta chains below, sequenced in a study of blood T cell repertoires in COVID-19. Only in-frame clones appear in the TCRdb table, and some are missing; sequencing was by immunoSEQ multiplex PCR. The sample holds around 100,000 clones; roughly 80% are singletons and the top ten take more than 20%. The sequencing sample was made of peripheral blood. These receptors all come from a human donor in a cohort sampled during active COVID-19.

The V and J genes are TRBV5-1 and TRBJ1-1; no clear D. The CDR3 extends over 13 amino acids. CDR1 and CDR2 from the germline V gene are SGHRS and YFSETQ. The germline V and J ends were trimmed by 2 bases and 4 bases, with 9 bases remaining between them. CDR3 protein: CASSFGPVTEAFF. DNA of the CDR3: TGCGCCAGCAGCTTTGGGCCGGTCACTGAAGCTTTCTTT.

The chain couples TRBV5-1 to TRBJ2-2; D is perhaps TRBD2 (6 bases). V shed 4 bases and J shed 5 bases, with 15 bases lying between them. This CDR3 region has 15 residues. CDR1 and CDR2 (germline): SGHRS, YFSETQ. CDR3 sequence (DNA): TGCGCCAGCAGCCTGAGTACTAGCCGAACCGGGGAGCTGTTTTTT. Its protein is CASSLSTSRTGELFF.

V and J are TRBV5-6 and TRBJ2-4; 7 bases align to TRBD1. The V gene end was trimmed by 0 bases and the J gene end by 7 bases; junction bases not matched to a gene: 7. The CDR3 extends over 15 amino acids. CDR1 and CDR2 (germline): SGHDT, YYEEEE. In DNA form, the CDR3 reads TGTGCCAGCAGCTTGGGCCTCCCGGGACAGAACATTCAGTACTTC. Protein product: CASSLGLPGQNIQYF.

The chain has TRBV21-1 and TRBJ1-3; TRBD1 was called by the table and not checked on the DNA. TRBV21-1 represents a pseudogene. CDR3 length: 13 residues. The CDR3 region has the DNA TGTGCCAGCATTCCGGGACAGAGGCACACCATATATTTT. It is translated as CASIPGQRHTIYF.

The chain is built from TRBV7-9 and TRBJ2-7; D perhaps matches TRBD1 (6 bases). V was cut by 5 bases and J by 2 bases, with 13 bases left in between. The germline V gene has CDR1 SEHNR and CDR2 FQNEAQ (reference sequence). The CDR3 runs 14 residues. Here the CDR3 DNA reads TGTGCCAGCAGCGGTTCAGGGGTTGCCTACGAGCAGTACTTC. This gives the protein CASSGSGVAYEQYF. The full variable domain, with the rest looked up from reference TRBV7-9 and TRBJ2-7, is DTGVSQNPRHKITKRGQNVTFRCDPISEHNRLYWYRQTLGQGPEFLTYFQNEAQLEKSRLLSDRFSAERPKGSFSTLEIQRTEQGDSAMYLCASSGSGVAYEQYFGPGTRLTVT.

The chain uses TRBV5-1 and TRBJ1-1; maybe TRBD1 (6 bases). This CDR3 spans 14 amino acids. Germline lookup yields CDR1 SGHRS and CDR2 YFSETQ. The V and J ends lost 7 bases and 1 base respectively, with 14 bases between them. Here the CDR3 DNA reads TGCGCCAGCGGACCGACAGGTACGAACACTGAAGCTTTCTTT. Encoded protein: CASGPTGTNTEAFF.

The chain carries TRBV5-6 and TRBJ1-1; 11 bases agree with TRBD1. The germline V gene has CDR1 SGHDT and CDR2 YYEEEE. The CDR3 totals 14 residues. Unmatched junction bases numbered 7, after V lost 6 bases and J lost 6 bases. The chain's CDR3 is CASTLGQGAPEAFF. As DNA, the CDR3 is TGTGCCAGCACCCTAGGACAGGGGGCTCCTGAAGCTTTCTTT.

The J gene is TRBJ2-2, the V gene TRBV25-1; D possibly corresponds to TRBD1 (6 bases). Trimming removed 7 bases at V and 7 bases at J, with 16 bases between. Germline V lookup: CDR1 MGHDK, CDR2 SYGVNS. The CDR3 contains 14 residues. CDR3: CASIPTGNYGELFF. The DNA of the CDR3 is TGTGCCAGCATCCCTACAGGGAATTACGGGGAGCTGTTTTTT.

In this sample, this clone turned up a few times. V is TRBV7-2 and J is TRBJ2-7; TRBD1 is a possible D gene (5 bases). The germline V gene encodes CDR1 SGHTA and CDR2 FQGNSA. V was trimmed by 3 bases and J by 0 bases, leaving 9 bases between them. This CDR3 has 14 residues. CDR3 protein: CASSLDMPSYEQYF. CDR3 coding DNA: TGTGCCAGCAGCTTGGACATGCCCTCCTACGAGCAGTACTTC.

The chain joins TRBV28 to TRBJ2-7, with TRBD1 identical over 8 bases. This CDR3 has 15 residues. Losses at the gene ends were 7 bases for V and 3 bases for J; bases not matched to a gene: 11. Germline CDR1 is MDHEN and CDR2 is SYDVKM. CDR3 amino acids: CASTMDRVEGYEQYF. In DNA, the CDR3 is TGTGCCAGCACCATGGACAGGGTAGAAGGCTACGAGCAGTACTTC.

The chain combines TRBV14 with TRBJ2-3, with 9 bases identical to TRBD2. The germline CDR1 and CDR2 sequences are SGHDN and FVKESK. This CDR3 comprises 16 residues. After removal of 3 bases from V and 6 bases from J, the junction contained 10 bases not matched to a gene. CDR3 sequence reads: CASSQLISGSKDTQYF. The CDR3 region has the DNA TGTGCCAGCAGCCAGCTTATTAGCGGGAGTAAGGATACGCAGTATTTT. The whole variable domain, remainder taken from reference TRBV14 and TRBJ2-3, is EAGVTQFPSHSVIEKGQTVTLRCDPISGHDNLYWYRRVMGKEIKFLLHFVKESKQDESGMPNNRFLAERTGGTYSTLKVQPAELEDSGVYFCASSQLISGSKDTQYFGPGTRLTVL.

The CDR3 spells CASSLVVQNTEAFF. In nucleotides, the CDR3 is TGCGCCAGCAGCTTGGTAGTCCAGAACACTGAAGCTTTCTTT. The rearrangement uses TRBV5-1 and TRBJ1-1; D is uncertain. CDR1 and CDR2 (germline): SGHRS, YFSETQ. The CDR3 loop spans 14 amino acids. V was clipped by 0 bases and J by 1 base, with 7 bases between them.

The gene calls are TRBV7-9 and TRBJ1-5; D perhaps matches TRBD1 (5 bases). Trimming pared 4 bases from V and 9 bases from J, leaving 13 bases between. The V gene's germline CDR1 is SEHNR and CDR2 FQNEAQ (reference sequence). This CDR3 is 13 amino acids long. CDR3: CASSSGLLGPQHF. The DNA for the CDR3 is TGTGCCAGCAGCTCGGGACTGCTCGGGCCCCAGCATTTT.

The chain recombines TRBV6-5 with TRBJ1-1, with a tentative D call TRBD1 (6 bases). In germline, CDR1 is MNHEY, CDR2 SVGAGI. The CDR3 length is 14 residues. Trimming took off 4 bases at V and 5 bases at J, with 14 bases between the two ends. The chain's CDR3 is CASSSRGSLTEAFF. The CDR3 DNA reads TGTGCCAGCAGTTCCAGGGGTAGTTTGACTGAAGCTTTCTTT.

The chain joins TRBV28 to TRBJ2-1; 9 bases agree with TRBD2. V shed 7 bases and J 5 bases; nucleotides not matched to a gene: 6. Germline CDR1 MDHEN, CDR2 SYDVKM. The CDR3 consists of 14 residues. The chain's CDR3 is CASIQAGGHNEQFF. The CDR3, as DNA: TGTGCCAGCATACAAGCGGGAGGCCACAATGAGCAGTTCTTC.

The V gene is TRBV18, the J gene TRBJ1-3, with 10 bases aligning to TRBD1. Germline loops: CDR1 KGHSH, CDR2 LQKENI. The V gene end was trimmed by 2 bases and the J gene end by 0 bases; junction bases not matched to a gene: 1. The CDR3 runs 16 residues. The CDR3 loop is CASSPGTGDSGNTIYF. The CDR3 DNA is TGTGCCAGCTCACCAGGGACAGGGGACTCTGGAAACACCATATATTTT.

This chain uses TRBV19 with TRBJ2-1; D remains ambiguous. Germline V gene lookup returns CDR1 LNHDA and CDR2 SQIVND (reference sequence). CDR3 size: 15 residues. Deletions cut 5 bases from V and 9 bases from J, with 20 bases between. CDR3 amino acids: CASSPPKLVSGEQFF. The CDR3 nucleotides are TGTGCCAGTAGTCCCCCCAAGCTGGTGAGTGGTGAGCAGTTCTTC.